The clone carrying this T cell receptor (beta chain) was seen more than once but under ten times. Its target is unknown. Other nucleotide sequences in the sample specify the same CDR3. The data originate from a study of cytomegalovirus exposure and HLA in healthy donors. Study overall: Among the 300 to 500 genotyped donors, about 81% were placed in the Caucasian-associated ancestry cluster. Study-wide results and limits: When analyzed later, a missense DCLRE1C variant was found to be linked to TCR beta V- and J-gene trimming.

V shed 2 bases and J 8 bases; nucleotides not matched to a gene: 2. The V gene's germline CDR1 is DFQATT and CDR2 SNEGSKA (reference sequence). The CDR3 is 11 amino acids. In the PCR, 60 Vbeta and 13 Jbeta primers were used. The assay was immunoSEQ multiplex PCR, and TCRdb's table has in-frame clones only and misses some. The repertoire holds over 150,000 clones, with 68% as singletons. The V gene is TRBV20-1, the J gene TRBJ1-2, with 7 bases that match TRBD1. The specimen was PBMCs. The TCR sequence derives from a woman between 35 and 50 years old in good health and CMV-seropositive. In DNA form, the CDR3 reads TGCAGTGCTAGAACAGGGGAAGGCTACACCTTC. Translation gives CSARTGEGYTF.